A selection of T cell receptor beta chains follows, all from one sample in a study of blood T cell repertoires in COVID-19. Here immunoSEQ multiplex PCR was the method, and the copy in TCRdb shows in-frame clones only, minus some. The data contain over 200,000 clones, 89% of them seen just once; the ten biggest clones take up around 3.7%. Specimen: PBMCs or T cells enriched from blood (not recorded which). These receptors came from a woman in her twenties or thirties with acute COVID-19. Each CDR3 is given without its conserved first and last residue.

V	J	CDR3
TRBV7-8	TRBJ1-4	ASSLAPPGGIVTEKLF
TRBV4-3	TRBJ2-1	ASSQDRYRTRDEQF
TRBV7-3	TRBJ2-5	ASSPSASGGQETQY
TRBV2	TRBJ2-7	ASNWQTDSYEQY
TRBV4-3	TRBJ1-5	ASSQDLRGHNQPQH
TRBV19	TRBJ1-2	ASSLQGDYGYT
TRBV19	TRBJ1-4	ASSPSPGDEKLF
TRBV5-1	TRBJ1-4	ASSRTGQGAPTNEKLF
TRBV19	TRBJ2-2	ASSKTGGLTGELF
TRBV5-1	TRBJ1-1	ASSWGDRENTEAF
TRBV4-1	TRBJ2-2	ASSPDTGELF
TRBV5-5	TRBJ2-4	ASSSDLRVNIQY
TRBV9	TRBJ1-5	ASSNSYSNQPQH
TRBV9	TRBJ1-5	ASSGEQGGINQPQH
TRBV5-4	TRBJ1-3	ASSLGQNNGNTIY
TRBV6-2/TRBV6-3	TRBJ2-2	ASSRLAQIDTGELF
TRBV18	TRBJ1-5	ASSKGHQDQPQH
TRBV4-1	TRBJ1-6	ASSPRQGANSPLH
TRBV9	TRBJ2-3	ASSVVGTGTDTQY
TRBV29-1	TRBJ2-2	SSLEDTGELF
TRBV5-1	TRBJ1-1	ASSAGQPNTEAF
TRBV7-3	TRBJ2-2	ASRAPGTDSANTGELF
TRBV7-2	TRBJ2-5	ASSLRGGAGETQY